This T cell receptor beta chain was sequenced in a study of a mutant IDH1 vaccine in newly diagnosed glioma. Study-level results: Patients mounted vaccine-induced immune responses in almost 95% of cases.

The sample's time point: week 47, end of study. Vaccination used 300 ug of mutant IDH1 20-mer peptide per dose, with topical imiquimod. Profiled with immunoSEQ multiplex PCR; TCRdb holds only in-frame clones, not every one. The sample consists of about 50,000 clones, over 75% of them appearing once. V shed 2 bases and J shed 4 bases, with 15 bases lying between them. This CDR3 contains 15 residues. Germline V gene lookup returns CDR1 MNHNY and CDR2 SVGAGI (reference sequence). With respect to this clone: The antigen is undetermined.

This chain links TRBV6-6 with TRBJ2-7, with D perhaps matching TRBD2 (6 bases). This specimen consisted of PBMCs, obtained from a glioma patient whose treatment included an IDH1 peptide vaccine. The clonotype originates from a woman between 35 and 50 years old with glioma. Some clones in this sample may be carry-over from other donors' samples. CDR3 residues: CASSYPPTSIYEQYF. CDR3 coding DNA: TGTGCCAGCAGTTACCCCCCGACTAGTATTTACGAGCAGTACTTC.